The present T cell receptor (beta chain) was sequenced within a study of human T cells and chemical hapten exposure. Overall study context: Patients, a majority of them female, were diagnosed with alopecia areata, totalis or universalis. Findings and limits, study-wide: With DPC sensitization, TCRs exceeding 1 in 1000 frequency showed no change.

MiXCR was run by TCRdb on the RACE reads, yielding one entry per CDR3 protein. The table lists about 300,000 distinct CDR3 sequences, around 5.5% of them singletons, with more than 8% in the top ten. A note on this clonotype: Its target is not known.

The CDR3 contains 16 residues. V gave up 0 bases and J gave up 5 bases, with 16 bases separating them. CDR1 is MNHEY and CDR2 is SVGAGI in the germline V gene. Time point: pre-sensitization, week 0. Treatment of the sample: therapeutic diphenylcyclopropenone sensitization with weekly scalp DPC. This clonotype originated in a woman younger than 30 with alopecia areata. Some clones in this sample may be carry-over from other donors' samples. The rearrangement uses TRBV6-5 and TRBJ2-5; D is perhaps TRBD2 (6 bases). Sequencing was performed on whole blood, taken in connection with sensitization to the hapten diphenylcyclopropenone (DPC). CDR3 region: CASSYSTTGGDETQYF. The CDR3 coding sequence is TGTGCCAGCAGTTACTCTACTACCGGGGGAGACGAGACCCAGTACTTC.